This TCR beta chain appears in the sequencing data of a study of cytomegalovirus exposure and HLA in healthy donors. Findings and limits, study-wide: Later analysis identified several of the most significant clusters that appeared linked to common viral pathogens. In a later analysis, a genetic analysis reported fewer productive-TCR N-insertions in an Asian-associated ancestry cluster than the cohort average.

Both 60 Vbeta primers and 13 Jbeta primers went into the PCR. Using immunoSEQ multiplex PCR, the repertoire was profiled, and TCRdb retains in-frame clones only, with some absent. The sample contains roughly 150,000 clones, roughly 76% of which appear only once. CDR3 length: 13 amino acids. With V trimmed by 5 bases and J by 7 bases, 7 bases remained unmatched. Germline V gene sequence: CDR1 MNHEY, CDR2 SVGAGI. This clone was counted a few times. Its antigen is as yet unknown. Sequencing input: PBMCs. The rearrangement links TRBV6-5 to TRBJ1-1, with 7 bases matching TRBD1. The TCR was taken from a male donor in good health and CMV-seronegative. This chain's CDR3 is CASSLHGDSEAFF. The CDR3 bases are TGTGCCAGCAGTCTTCACGGGGACAGTGAAGCTTTCTTT.